Below, 30 T cell receptor beta chains from the same sample are listed, as sequenced in a study of T cells after yellow fever vaccination. In TCRdb, the 5' RACE reads were re-called with MiXCR into one record per CDR3 protein. The data hold about 580,000 distinct CDR3 sequences, with approximately 16% observed a single time. The sequencing here drew on PBMCs, taken 4 to 6 days after the first yellow fever vaccination. The receptors were gathered from a young man who received the YFV17D yellow fever vaccine.

This clonotype was seen more than once but under ten times. The chain recombines TRBV7-9 with TRBJ1-1; D is undetermined. Deletions cut 0 bases from V and 4 bases from J, with 12 bases between. Germline V gene sequence: CDR1 SEHNR, CDR2 FQNEAQ (reference sequence). The CDR3 length is 15 residues. The CDR3 reads CASSLAGWGSTEAFF. The CDR3 region has the DNA TGTGCCAGCAGCTTAGCGGGGTGGGGTTCCACTGAAGCTTTCTTT. Filled out from reference TRBV7-9 and TRBJ1-1, the complete variable domain reads DTGVSQNPRHKITKRGQNVTFRCDPISEHNRLYWYRQTLGQGPEFLTYFQNEAQLEKSRLLSDRFSAERPKGSFSTLEIQRTEQGDSAMYLCASSLAGWGSTEAFFGQGTRLTVV.

This chain joins TRBV4-1 and TRBJ1-1; weak D call: TRBD1 (5 bases). The ends were cut back, 0 bases at V and 5 bases at J, with 13 bases in the middle. Per germline, CDR1 MGHRA and CDR2 YSYEKL. The CDR3 runs 15 residues. CDR3: CASSQDPQGWTEAFF. DNA of the CDR3: TGCGCCAGCAGCCAAGATCCGCAGGGTTGGACTGAAGCTTTCTTT.

This clonotype was recorded a few times. The rearrangement joins TRBV5-4 to TRBJ1-6, with D possibly being TRBD1 (6 bases). CDR1 is SGHNT, CDR2 YYREEE, per germline (reference sequence). The CDR3 has 15 amino acids. V was pared by 0 bases and J by 6 bases, with 10 bases between. Here the CDR3 reads CASSLVGGRNSPLHF. As DNA, the CDR3 is TGTGCCAGCAGCTTGGTCGGGGGGCGTAATTCACCCCTCCACTTT.

The V call is TRBV5-6, the J call TRBJ2-7, with D perhaps matching TRBD1 (6 bases). The CDR3 spans 13 residues. The V end was cut by 1 base, the J end by 3 bases, with 8 bases between. Germline CDR1 is SGHDT and CDR2 is YYEEEE. CDR3 DNA sequence: TGTGCCAGCAGCTTGATCAGGGGCTACGAGCAGTACGTC. Translation: CASSLIRGYEQYV.

The chain recombines TRBV12-3 or TRBV12-4 with TRBJ2-5, with 7 nucleotides matching TRBD1. The ends lost 5 bases at V and 4 bases at J; junction bases unmatched: 1. The CDR3 loop spans 12 amino acids. The DNA of the CDR3 is TGTGCCAGCAGTACAGGGGCAGAGACCCAGTACTTC. Amino acid sequence: CASSTGAETQYF.

The chain is built from TRBV12-3 or TRBV12-4 and TRBJ1-5, with TRBD1 as a possible D gene (6 bases). The CDR3 is made up of 15 amino acids. Trimming took off 4 bases at V and 6 bases at J, with 16 bases between the two ends. The CDR3 region has the DNA TGTGCCAGCAGTTGGACTGGACAGCGGGGTCAGCCCCAGCATTTT. Its protein is CASSWTGQRGQPQHF.

CDR3 sequence (DNA): TGTGCCAGCTCCGGGACACTGGCGTACACTGAAGCTTTCTTT. Encoded protein: CASSGTLAYTEAFF. This chain joins TRBV18 and TRBJ1-1; D is perhaps TRBD1 (6 bases). The germline gives CDR1 KGHSH, CDR2 LQKENI. The V end was cut by 6 bases, the J end by 3 bases, with 14 bases between. The CDR3 totals 14 residues.

This chain uses TRBV19 with TRBJ1-2; possibly TRBD1 for D (5 bases). CDR1 and CDR2 (germline): LNHDA, SQIVND (reference sequence). The CDR3 contains 15 residues. V was pared by 1 base and J by 3 bases, with 12 bases between. The CDR3 DNA is TGTGCCAGTAGTATAGGCAGGGCCGTTGACTATGGCTACACCTTC. Translation: CASSIGRAVDYGYTF.

Only a few counts were recorded for this clonotype. This chain links TRBV5-1 with TRBJ2-4; a possible D gene is TRBD1 (5 bases). CDR3 size: 16 residues. Trimming cost V 0 bases and J 0 bases, with 10 bases left between them. Germline V gives CDR1 SGHRS, CDR2 YFSETQ. The DNA of the CDR3 is TGCGCCAGCAGCTTGGGAAGACAGATAGCCAAAAACATTCAGTACTTC. Encoded protein: CASSLGRQIAKNIQYF. The full variable domain, completed using reference TRBV5-1 and TRBJ2-4, is KAGVTQTPRYLIKTRGQQVTLSCSPISGHRSVSWYQQTPGQGLQFLFEYFSETQRNKGNFPGRFSGRQFSNSRSEMNVSTLELGDSALYLCASSLGRQIAKNIQYFGAGTRLSVL.

The table lists this clonotype with a few counts. This chain links TRBV4-2 with TRBJ2-3, with TRBD2 identical over 10 bases. Germline assignment: CDR1 LGHNA and CDR2 YNFKEQ. CDR3 size: 15 residues. V was pared by 4 bases and J by 6 bases, with 7 bases of the junction left unmatched. CDR3 residues: CASSLSGGAGDTQYF. The DNA of the CDR3 is TGTGCCAGCAGCCTCAGCGGGGGGGCAGGGGATACGCAGTATTTT.

The sample holds a few counts of this clonotype. This chain joins TRBV4-1 and TRBJ2-7; possible D gene TRBD1, 6 bases. V lost 2 bases and J lost 6, with 17 bases in between. The CDR3 covers 15 residues. Germline loops: CDR1 MGHRA, CDR2 YSYEKL. The chain's CDR3 is CASSQSVQGKGEQYF. Here the CDR3 DNA reads TGCGCCAGCAGCCAATCTGTACAGGGAAAGGGCGAGCAGTACTTC.

The CDR3 protein is CASSSGHSPYNEQFF. CDR3 nucleotide sequence: TGTGCCAGCAGCTCCGGACACAGCCCCTACAATGAGCAGTTCTTC. This chain joins TRBV7-9 and TRBJ2-1; a possible D gene is TRBD1 (5 bases). Germline loops: CDR1 SEHNR, CDR2 FQNEAQ (reference sequence). The length of the CDR3 is 15 residues. The V end was cut by 4 bases, the J end by 2 bases, with 12 bases between.

This clonotype came up many times. The chain joins TRBV10-3 to TRBJ2-7; D possibly matches TRBD1 or TRBD2 (5 bases each). The CDR3 runs to 11 residues. V was pared by 8 bases and J by 3 bases, with 8 bases between. Germline CDR1 is ENHRY and CDR2 is SYGVKD. In nucleotides, the CDR3 is TGTGCCATCTCGAGGGGCTACGAGCAGTACGTC. Its translation is CAISRGYEQYV.

This clonotype was seen only a few times. This rearrangement joins TRBV6-5 to TRBJ1-5, with 7 bases matching TRBD1. The germline gives CDR1 MNHEY, CDR2 SVGAGI. J was trimmed by 3 bases and V by 2 bases; bases with no gene match: 4. The CDR3 totals 15 residues. The CDR3 nucleotides are TGTGCCAGCAGTTACACCACAGGGGCCAATCAGCCCCAGCATTTT. Translation: CASSYTTGANQPQHF.

The rearrangement uses TRBV27 and TRBJ1-6; perhaps TRBD1 as D (5 bases). The V end lost 0 bases, the J end lost 10 bases, and 22 bases lay between the germline ends. The CDR3 totals 18 residues. The germline V gene encodes CDR1 MNHEY and CDR2 SMNVEV (reference sequence). The CDR3: CASSLSSLYDGGWSPLHF. In DNA, the CDR3 is TGTGCCAGCAGTTTATCCAGCTTATATGACGGGGGTTGGTCACCCCTCCACTTT.

The V and J genes are TRBV7-2 and TRBJ2-3; D gene unclear. The V gene lost 2 bases and the J gene lost 12 bases, with 12 bases spanning the gap. CDR3 size: 12 residues. Germline assignment: CDR1 SGHTA and CDR2 FQGNSA. The CDR3 loop is CASSLRTNHQYF. CDR3 DNA sequence: TGTGCCAGCAGCTTACGTACAAACCATCAGTATTTT.

This clonotype was counted a few times. The rearrangement uses TRBV10-3 and TRBJ1-2; tentative D call: TRBD1 (5 bases). The CDR3 spans 15 residues. CDR1 ENHRY and CDR2 SYGVKD come from the germline V gene. V gave up 3 bases and J gave up 0 bases, with 11 bases separating them. CDR3 amino acids: CAISDQGATNYGYTF. CDR3 bases: TGTGCCATCAGTGACCAGGGTGCCACTAACTATGGCTACACCTTC.

This clonotype was seen more than once but under ten times. The V and J genes are TRBV7-3 and TRBJ2-3, with D possibly matching TRBD2 (7 bases). This CDR3 has 18 amino acids. V was cut by 1 base and J by 0 bases, with 17 bases left in between. The germline gives CDR1 SGHTA, CDR2 FQGTGA. In DNA form, the CDR3 reads TGTGCCAGCAGCTTAAGTGGGGGGGCCATATTAAGCACAGATACGCAGTATTTT. This sequence encodes CASSLSGGAILSTDTQYF.

The chain uses TRBV7-3 and TRBJ2-3; 10 bases agree with TRBD2. The CDR3 totals 16 residues. Looked up from germline, CDR1 is SGHTA and CDR2 is FQGTGA. Unmatched junction bases numbered 6, after V lost 5 bases and J lost 1 base. CDR3 amino acids: CASSRALAGGTDTQYF. DNA for the CDR3: TGTGCCAGCAGCCGTGCCCTAGCGGGGGGCACAGATACGCAGTATTTT.

This clonotype came up a few times. This chain connects TRBV7-9 to TRBJ1-5, with D uncertain. From germline, CDR1 is SEHNR and CDR2 FQNEAQ (reference sequence). The CDR3 runs to 14 residues. Trimming took 0 bases from V and 5 from J, leaving 8 bases between them. The CDR3 reads CASSLAGRDQPQHF. The CDR3 DNA follows: TGTGCCAGCAGCTTAGCGGGGAGGGATCAGCCCCAGCATTTT.

The sample holds many counts of this clonotype. The genes are TRBV7-3 and TRBJ1-1; 8 bases map to TRBD1. The CDR3 sequence is 14 residues long. Germline values: CDR1 SGHTA, CDR2 FQGTGA. Trimming removed 4 bases from V and 4 bases from J; junction bases left unmatched: 5. In nucleotides, the CDR3 is TGTGCCAGCAGCTCTCAGGGGGCCTTCACTGAAGCTTTCTTT. Translated, it gives CASSSQGAFTEAFF.

The rearrangement uses TRBV5-1 and TRBJ1-2; unclear D gene. V was shortened by 7 bases and J by 4 bases, with 11 bases between the two germline ends. The CDR3 spans 12 residues. The V gene's germline CDR1 is SGHRS and CDR2 YFSETQ. For the CDR3, the DNA is TGCGCCAGCCGGGAGGGCGGCTATGGCTACACCTTC. Protein: CASREGGYGYTF.

There are many counts of this clonotype. V and J are TRBV18 and TRBJ2-7; 7 positions agree with TRBD1. The CDR3 runs 14 residues. Germline V gives CDR1 KGHSH, CDR2 LQKENI. The V segment lost 3 bases and the J segment 4 bases; nucleotides outside the gene matches: 6. CDR3 protein: CASSPETGPYEQYF. The CDR3 DNA reads TGTGCCAGCTCACCCGAGACAGGGCCTTACGAGCAGTACTTC.

This clonotype appeared a few times. This chain links TRBV27 with TRBJ1-2; D unclear. The CDR3 sequence is 13 residues long. Per the germline V gene, CDR1 is MNHEY and CDR2 is SMNVEV (reference sequence). The ends were cut back, 3 bases at V and 6 bases at J, with 11 bases in the middle. This CDR3 reads CASSFGQTHGYTF. Here the CDR3 DNA reads TGTGCCAGCAGTTTTGGGCAGACCCATGGCTACACCTTC.

This clonotype has a handful of counts. V is TRBV9 and J is TRBJ1-1; 8 positions agree with TRBD1. CDR3 length equals 14 residues. V dropped 3 bases and J dropped 0; count of bases not matched to a gene: 1. Germline assignment: CDR1 SGDLS and CDR2 YYNGEE. The CDR3 DNA sequence: TGTGCCAGCAGCGGACAGGGGCTGAACACTGAAGCTTTCTTT. Its translation is CASSGQGLNTEAFF. The variable domain in full, with the rest retrieved from reference TRBV9 and TRBJ1-1, is DSGVTQTPKHLITATGQRVTLRCSPRSGDLSVYWYQQSLDQGLQFLIQYYNGEERAKGNILERFSAQQFPDLHSELNLSSLELGDSALYFCASSGQGLNTEAFFGQGTRLTVV.

V gene TRBV27 combines with J gene TRBJ2-2; tentatively, D is TRBD1 or TRBD2 (5 bases each). V shed 1 base and J shed 5 bases, with 17 bases lying between them. The CDR3 has 17 residues. CDR1 is MNHEY, CDR2 SMNVEV, per germline (reference sequence). CDR3 bases: TGTGCCAGCAGTTTATGGGTGGCAGGGTGGAGGACCGGGGAGCTGTTTTTT. It translates to CASSLWVAGWRTGELFF.

The chain employs TRBV7-2 and TRBJ2-5; 10 nucleotides match TRBD2. With 5 bases clipped from V and 4 bases from J, the junction kept 7 bases outside the gene matches. Germline loops: CDR1 SGHTA, CDR2 FQGNSA. The CDR3 length is 15 residues. CDR3: CASSLSAGGRETQYF. CDR3 nucleotide sequence: TGTGCCAGCAGCCTATCAGCGGGGGGGCGAGAGACCCAGTACTTC.

DNA of the CDR3: TGCGCCAGCAGACCTCCGACGACAGGGGCGGCCACCGGGGAGCTGTTTTTT. Its translation: CASRPPTTGAATGELFF. The chain combines TRBV5-1 with TRBJ2-2; 8 nucleotides align to TRBD1. Trimming cost V 5 bases and J 4 bases; bases outside gene matches: 13. CDR3 length: 17 residues. Germline CDR1 is SGHRS and CDR2 is YFSETQ.

The chain joins TRBV7-9 to TRBJ2-1; 9 bases are shared with TRBD1. J gave up 12 bases and V 5 bases, and 17 bases lay outside the gene matches. The CDR3 is 16 amino acids. In germline, CDR1 is SEHNR, CDR2 FQNEAQ (reference sequence). CDR3 loop: CASSPRDRDLFGGQFF. Written as DNA, the CDR3 is TGTGCCAGCAGCCCCCGGGACAGGGACCTATTTGGGGGGCAGTTCTTC.

This chain joins TRBV7-9 and TRBJ2-5; TRBD2 matches 10 bases. In germline, CDR1 is SEHNR, CDR2 FQNEAQ (reference sequence). CDR3 length equals 15 residues. CDR3 residues: CVSASGGLKRETQYF. CDR3 nucleotide sequence: TGTGTCTCCGCTAGCGGGGGCCTTAAACGGGAGACCCAGTACTTC. The variable domain in full, completed from reference TRBV7-9 and TRBJ2-5, reads DTGVSQNPRHKITKRGQNVTFRCDPISEHNRLYWYRQTLGQGPEFLTYFQNEAQLEKSRLLSDRFSAERPKGSFSTLEIQRTEQGDSAMYLCVSASGGLKRETQYFGPGTRLLVL.